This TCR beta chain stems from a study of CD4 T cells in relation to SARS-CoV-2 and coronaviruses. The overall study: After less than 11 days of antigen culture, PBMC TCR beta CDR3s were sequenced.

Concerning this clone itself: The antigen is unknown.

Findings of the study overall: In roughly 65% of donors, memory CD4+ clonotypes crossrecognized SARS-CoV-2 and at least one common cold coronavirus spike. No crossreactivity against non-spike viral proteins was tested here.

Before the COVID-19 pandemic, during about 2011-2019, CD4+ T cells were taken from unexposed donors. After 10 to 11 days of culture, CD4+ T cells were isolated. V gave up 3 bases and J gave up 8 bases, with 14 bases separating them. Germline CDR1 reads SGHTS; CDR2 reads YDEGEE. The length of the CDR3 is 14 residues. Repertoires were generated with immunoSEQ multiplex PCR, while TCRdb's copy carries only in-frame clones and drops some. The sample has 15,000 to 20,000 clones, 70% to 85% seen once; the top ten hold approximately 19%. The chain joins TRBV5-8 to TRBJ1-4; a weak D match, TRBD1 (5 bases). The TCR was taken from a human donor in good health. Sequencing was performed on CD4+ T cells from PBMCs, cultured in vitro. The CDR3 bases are TGTGCCAGCAGCTGGGGTTGGGGCAGGGAAAAACTGTTTTTT. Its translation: CASSWGWGREKLFF.